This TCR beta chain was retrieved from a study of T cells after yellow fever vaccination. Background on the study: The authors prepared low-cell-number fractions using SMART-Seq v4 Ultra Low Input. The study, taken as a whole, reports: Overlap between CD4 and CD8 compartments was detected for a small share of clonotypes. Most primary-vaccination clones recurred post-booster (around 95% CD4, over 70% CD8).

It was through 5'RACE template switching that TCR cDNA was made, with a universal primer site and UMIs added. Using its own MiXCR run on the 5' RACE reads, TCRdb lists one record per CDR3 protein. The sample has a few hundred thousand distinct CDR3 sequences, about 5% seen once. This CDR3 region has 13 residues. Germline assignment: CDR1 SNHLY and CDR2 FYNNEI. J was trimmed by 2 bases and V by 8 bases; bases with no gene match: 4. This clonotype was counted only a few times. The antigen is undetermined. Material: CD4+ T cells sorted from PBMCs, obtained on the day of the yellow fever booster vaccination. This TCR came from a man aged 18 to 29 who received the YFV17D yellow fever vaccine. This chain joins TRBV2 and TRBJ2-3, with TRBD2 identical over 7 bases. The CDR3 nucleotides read TGTGCCAGCGGGGGGGACTACACAGATACGCAGTATTTT. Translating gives CASGGDYTDTQYF. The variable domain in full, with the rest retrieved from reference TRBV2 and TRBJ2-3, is EPEVTQTPSHQVTQMGQEVILRCVPISNHLYFYWYRQILGQKVEFLVSFYNNEISEKSEIFDDQFSVERPDGSNFTLKIRSTKLEDSAMYFCASGGDYTDTQYFGPGTRLTVL.